The TCR beta chain described here comes from a study of blood T cells in healthy people across ages. Study findings and constraints: Per-million-T-cell TCR beta diversity fell roughly linearly with age.

PCR was performed a second time for 7 to 11 cycles using a sample-barcoded 5' primer and a J-beta primer mix. TCRdb reprocessed the 5' RACE reads with MiXCR, giving one entry per CDR3 protein. The profile shows about 830,000 distinct CDR3 sequences, around 62% of them singletons. Note on this clonotype: Its antigen is not identified.

This CDR3 region has 11 residues. Between the trimmed V and J ends, which lost 6 bases and 9 bases, there was a span of 11 bases. Germline loops: CDR1 MNHNY, CDR2 SVGAGI (reference sequence). Sequenced: blood. The TCR was taken from a young man in good health. V usage is TRBV6-6 and J usage is TRBJ2-5; possible D gene TRBD1, 6 bases. CDR3: CASSLGQSQYF. The CDR3 nucleotides are TGTGCCAGCAGCCTAGGACAGTCCCAGTACTTC.